This note documents a single TCR beta chain sequence. The sample comes from a study of blood T cell repertoires in COVID-19. At the level of the study: From the United States, Italy and Spain came samples of acute and convalescent COVID-19. PBMCs, B-cell-depleted T cells, or T cells were the source of the cDNA or gDNA that made up the material.

In the original analysis: Estimated nucleated cell counts came from reference gene primer amplification. Generated by immunoSEQ multiplex PCR, the TCRdb table keeps only in-frame clones and is missing some. The V and J calls and the clone size are those of that table, but D and trimming were determined from the DNA. The sample shows fewer than 90,000 clones, just under 90% of them seen only once. CDR3 length: 16 residues. V lost 8 bases and J lost 4; bases outside the gene matches: 11. From germline, CDR1 is MDHEN and CDR2 SYDVKM. The chain carries TRBV28 and TRBJ2-6; TRBD1 agrees at 7 bases. This receptor was identified in a woman aged 80 or older with active COVID-19. The sample was peripheral blood. CDR3 in amino acids: CASGRTGPAGANVLTF. The CDR3 DNA follows: TGTGCCAGCGGAAGGACAGGACCCGCGGGGGCCAACGTCCTGACTTTC.